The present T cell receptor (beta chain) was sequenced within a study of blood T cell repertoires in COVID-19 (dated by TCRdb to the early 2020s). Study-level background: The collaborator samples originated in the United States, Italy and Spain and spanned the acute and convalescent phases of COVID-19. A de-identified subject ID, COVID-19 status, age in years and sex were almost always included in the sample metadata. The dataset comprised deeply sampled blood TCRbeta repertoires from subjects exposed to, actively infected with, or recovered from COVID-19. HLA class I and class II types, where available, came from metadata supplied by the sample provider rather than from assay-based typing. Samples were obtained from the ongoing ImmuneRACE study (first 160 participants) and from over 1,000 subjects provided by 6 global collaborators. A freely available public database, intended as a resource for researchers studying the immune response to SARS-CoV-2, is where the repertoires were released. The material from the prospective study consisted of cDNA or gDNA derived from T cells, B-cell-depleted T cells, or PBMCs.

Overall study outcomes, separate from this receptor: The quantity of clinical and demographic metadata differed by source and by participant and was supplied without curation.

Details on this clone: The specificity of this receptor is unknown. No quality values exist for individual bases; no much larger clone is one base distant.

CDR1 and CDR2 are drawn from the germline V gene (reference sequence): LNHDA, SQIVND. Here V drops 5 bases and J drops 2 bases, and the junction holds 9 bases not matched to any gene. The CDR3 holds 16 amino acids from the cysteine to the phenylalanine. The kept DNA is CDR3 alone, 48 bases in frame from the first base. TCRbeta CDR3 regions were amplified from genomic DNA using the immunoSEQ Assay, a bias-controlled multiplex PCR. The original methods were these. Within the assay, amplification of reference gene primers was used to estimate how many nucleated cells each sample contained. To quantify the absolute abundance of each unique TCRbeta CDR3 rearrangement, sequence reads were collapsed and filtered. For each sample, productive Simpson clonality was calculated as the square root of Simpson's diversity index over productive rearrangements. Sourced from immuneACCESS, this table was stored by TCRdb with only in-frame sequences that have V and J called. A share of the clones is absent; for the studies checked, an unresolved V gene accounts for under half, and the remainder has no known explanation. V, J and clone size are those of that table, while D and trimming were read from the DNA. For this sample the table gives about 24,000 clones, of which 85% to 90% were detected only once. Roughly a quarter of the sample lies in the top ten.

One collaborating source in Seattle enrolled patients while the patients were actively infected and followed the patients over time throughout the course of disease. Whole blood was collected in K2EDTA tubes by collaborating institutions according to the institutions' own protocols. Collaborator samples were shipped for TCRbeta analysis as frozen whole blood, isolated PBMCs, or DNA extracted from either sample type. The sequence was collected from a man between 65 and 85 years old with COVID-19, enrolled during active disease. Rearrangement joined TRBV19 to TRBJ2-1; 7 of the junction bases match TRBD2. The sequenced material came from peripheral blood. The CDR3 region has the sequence CASSLDGAGAYNEQFF. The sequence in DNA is TGTGCCAGTAGTCTGGATGGTGCGGGAGCCTACAATGAGCAGTTCTTC.